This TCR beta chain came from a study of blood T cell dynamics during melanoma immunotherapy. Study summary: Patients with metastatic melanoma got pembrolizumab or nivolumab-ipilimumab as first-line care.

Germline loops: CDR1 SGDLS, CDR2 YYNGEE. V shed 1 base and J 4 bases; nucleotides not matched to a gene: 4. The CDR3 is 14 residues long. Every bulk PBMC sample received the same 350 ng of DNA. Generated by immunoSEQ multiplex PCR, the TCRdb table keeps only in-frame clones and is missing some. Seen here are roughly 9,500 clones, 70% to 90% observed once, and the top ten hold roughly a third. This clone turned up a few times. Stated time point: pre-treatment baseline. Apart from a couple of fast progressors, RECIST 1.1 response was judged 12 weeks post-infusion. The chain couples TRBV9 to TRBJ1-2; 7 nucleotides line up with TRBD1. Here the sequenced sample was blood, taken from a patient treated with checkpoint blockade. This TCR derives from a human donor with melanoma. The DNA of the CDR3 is TGTGCCAGCAGCGTATCGGGGACAGCCTATGGCTACACCTTC. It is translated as CASSVSGTAYGYTF.